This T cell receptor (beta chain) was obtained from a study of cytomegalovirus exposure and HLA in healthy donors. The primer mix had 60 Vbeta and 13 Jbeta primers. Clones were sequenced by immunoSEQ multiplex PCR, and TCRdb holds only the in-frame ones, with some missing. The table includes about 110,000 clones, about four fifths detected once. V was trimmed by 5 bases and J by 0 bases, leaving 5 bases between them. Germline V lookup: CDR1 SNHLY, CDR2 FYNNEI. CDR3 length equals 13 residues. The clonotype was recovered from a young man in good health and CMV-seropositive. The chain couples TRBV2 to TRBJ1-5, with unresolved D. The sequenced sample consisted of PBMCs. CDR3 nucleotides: TGTGCCAGCAGTTACAGTAGCAATCAGCCCCAGCATTTT. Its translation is CASSYSSNQPQHF.